The 17 T cell receptor beta chains below were found in one sample sequenced in a study of post-analysis software for immune sequencing data. These TCRs' antigens remain unknown. Study-wide points: Controls had lower frequencies than patients of roughly five TRBV segments, which included TRBV5-6, TRBV5-1 and TRBV20-1.

Unique molecular identifiers featured in each of the TCR beta cDNA libraries. A single record per CDR3 protein comes from TCRdb applying MiXCR to the PCR reads. The table lists some 370,000 distinct CDR3 sequences, 30% to 45% of them singletons, with roughly 12% in the top ten. Material for sequencing was blood. The receptors originated from a girl between 10 and 17 years old with multiple sclerosis.

In DNA form, the CDR3 reads TGTGCCAGCAGCCCCCCGGTTGACGGGGGGTACACAGATACGCAGTATTTT. This sequence encodes CASSPPVDGGYTDTQYF. This chain uses TRBV7-9 with TRBJ2-3, with 7 positions matching TRBD2. The V gene end was trimmed by 5 bases and the J gene end by 2 bases; junction bases not matched to a gene: 13. CDR3 size: 17 residues. Germline V lookup: CDR1 SEHNR, CDR2 FQNEAQ (reference sequence). The full variable domain, its missing parts supplied by reference TRBV7-9 and TRBJ2-3, is DTGVSQNPRHKITKRGQNVTFRCDPISEHNRLYWYRQTLGQGPEFLTYFQNEAQLEKSRLLSDRFSAERPKGSFSTLEIQRTEQGDSAMYLCASSPPVDGGYTDTQYFGPGTRLTVL.

The chain joins TRBV7-2 to TRBJ1-5; D not certain. V lost 4 bases to trimming and J lost 1 base, with 5 bases between them. The length of the CDR3 is 13 residues. CDR1 is SGHTA, CDR2 FQGNSA, per germline. DNA for the CDR3: TGTGCCAGCAGCTACGTAAGCAATCAGCCCCAGCATTTT. Translation: CASSYVSNQPQHF.

The genes are TRBV12-3 or TRBV12-4 and TRBJ2-1; 9 bases agree with TRBD2. V trimming: 3 bases; J trimming: 8 bases; junction bases outside the gene matches: 8. The CDR3 totals 15 residues. Here the CDR3 DNA reads TGTGCCAGCAGTTTTGGGCTAGCGGGGTGGGATGAGCAGTTCTTC. Translated: CASSFGLAGWDEQFF.

This clonotype was counted a few times. The CDR3 DNA reads as TGCGCCAGCAGCCAGGACGGGACAACAGGCTACACCTTC. Translated: CASSQDGTTGYTF. V is TRBV4-1 and J is TRBJ1-2, with D possibly matching TRBD1 (6 bases). The CDR3 has 13 amino acids. V shed 3 bases and J shed 8 bases, with 13 bases lying between them. Germline V CDR1 and CDR2: MGHRA, YSYEKL.

This clonotype was detected many times. At one of its ends the junction is not consistent with the germline gene, which may arise from a read error. This chain uses TRBV7-9 with TRBJ2-3; 9 bases map to TRBD1. CDR1 and CDR2 (germline): SEHNR, FQNEAQ (reference sequence). CDR3 length: 15 residues. The DNA for the CDR3 is TGCGCCAGCAGTTTAGGACAGGGGCCCACAGATACGCAGTATTTT. Protein sequence: CASSLGQGPTDTQYF.

The rearrangement uses TRBV2 and TRBJ2-5; perhaps D is TRBD1 or TRBD2 (6 bases each). Trimming left V 6 bases short and J 7 bases short, with 18 bases between. Germline CDR1 reads SNHLY; CDR2 reads FYNNEI. This CDR3 spans 14 amino acids. The CDR3 DNA sequence: TGTGCCAGCAGCCAAGAATGGGGGGCCGGGACCCAGTACTTC. This translates into CASSQEWGAGTQYF.

The chain is built from TRBV4-3 and TRBJ2-5; weak D call: TRBD1 (5 bases). Trimming removed 4 bases from V and 1 base from J, with 13 bases in between. In germline, CDR1 is LGHNA, CDR2 YSLEER. The CDR3 contains 15 residues. The CDR3 loop is CASSRSQGSQETQYF. The CDR3 DNA is TGCGCCAGCAGCCGATCTCAGGGCAGCCAAGAGACCCAGTACTTC.

This clonotype appeared a few times. This chain connects TRBV6-2 or TRBV6-3 to TRBJ2-1; 13 nucleotides match TRBD2. CDR3 length equals 15 residues. Germline trimming cut 5 bases from V and 9 bases from J; bases unmatched to any gene: 7. Germline CDR1 MNHEY, CDR2 SVGEGT. This chain's CDR3 is CASSTGLAGRGEQFF. CDR3 DNA: TGTGCCAGCAGTACGGGACTAGCGGGGAGGGGTGAGCAGTTCTTC.

With regard to this clonotype: One end of the junction varies from germline; a read error may be responsible. V and J are TRBV5-1 and TRBJ2-5, with 12 nucleotides matching TRBD1. CDR3 length: 13 residues. From germline, CDR1 is SGHRS and CDR2 YFSETQ. The CDR3 sequence is CASRQGQGATQYF. CDR3 DNA sequence: TGCGCTAGCAGACAGGGACAGGGGGCGACCCAGTACTTC.

The chain links TRBV7-9 to TRBJ2-7, with D perhaps matching TRBD1 or TRBD2 (5 bases each). The V end was cut by 5 bases, the J end by 1 base, with 21 bases between. Germline CDR1 reads SEHNR; CDR2 reads FQNEAQ (reference sequence). This CDR3 is built from 17 residues. The CDR3 DNA is TGTGCCAGCAGCGGGACGAAAAGGGACGGGAATTCCTACGAGCAGTACTTC. Translating it yields CASSGTKRDGNSYEQYF.

This clonotype was found a few times. V usage is TRBV2 and J usage is TRBJ2-5, with a tentative D call TRBD2 (6 bases). CDR1 SNHLY and CDR2 FYNNEI come from the germline V gene. The CDR3 runs 13 residues. V was cut by 7 bases and J by 5 bases, with 14 bases left in between. For the CDR3, the DNA is TGTGCCAGCAAAGGCGGGGTTGCGGAGACCCAGTACTTC. Protein: CASKGGVAETQYF.

This clonotype was counted many times. The rearrangement joins TRBV7-2 to TRBJ2-7; TRBD1 matches 7 bases. This CDR3 is built from 15 residues. CDR1 SGHTA and CDR2 FQGNSA come from the germline V gene. J lost 0 bases, V lost 5 bases, and 7 bases had no gene match. The CDR3 spells CASSQQGSSSYEQYF. In DNA, the CDR3 is TGTGCCAGCAGCCAACAGGGGTCCAGCTCCTACGAGCAGTACTTC.

The rearrangement joins TRBV20-1 to TRBJ2-5; D not resolved. Trimming took off 5 bases at V and 7 bases at J, with 17 bases between the two ends. The germline V gene encodes CDR1 DFQATT and CDR2 SNEGSKA (reference sequence). The CDR3 is 13 residues long. As DNA, the CDR3 is TGCAGTGCTGACCCCCGAACTTCAGGGACCCAGTACTTC. It codes for CSADPRTSGTQYF.

Details on this clonotype: An end of the junction differs from the germline gene, which may be a read error. The rearrangement uses TRBV5-1 and TRBJ2-3; D gene ambiguous. CDR3 length: 16 amino acids. CDR1 is SGHRS, CDR2 YFSETQ, per germline. CDR3 protein: CASSLLGSSSTDTRYF. CDR3 bases: TGCGCCAGCAGCTTGTTGGGATCCTCCAGCACAGATACGCGGTATTTT.

With regard to this clonotype: A single base separates this from a much larger clone, so it may be a read error. CDR3 protein: CAGSYSISFAGGYNEQFF. CDR3 in DNA: TGTGCCGGCAGTTACTCGATAAGTTTCGCGGGGGGCTACAATGAGCAGTTCTTC. The chain recombines TRBV6-5 with TRBJ2-1; 8 bases map to TRBD2. The CDR3 has 18 residues. CDR1 is MNHEY and CDR2 is SVGAGI in the germline V gene.

The chain recombines TRBV2 with TRBJ2-5; TRBD1 is a possible D gene (5 bases). The CDR3 length is 13 residues. CDR1 and CDR2 (germline): SNHLY, FYNNEI. V lost 3 bases and J lost 5, with 10 bases in between. CDR3 in amino acids: CASSDQGWETQYF. CDR3 DNA sequence: TGTGCCAGCAGTGATCAGGGATGGGAGACCCAGTACTTC.

In its sample, this clonotype was seen a few times. The rearrangement uses TRBV19 and TRBJ1-2, with no clear D. This CDR3 contains 16 residues. Germline lookup yields CDR1 LNHDA and CDR2 SQIVND (reference sequence). With 1 base removed from V and 4 bases from J, the gap between germline ends came to 16 bases. CDR3 DNA sequence: TGTGCCAGTAGTATAGCCTCTGTGGGCCTCGGCTATGGCTACACCTTC. Amino acid sequence: CASSIASVGLGYGYTF.